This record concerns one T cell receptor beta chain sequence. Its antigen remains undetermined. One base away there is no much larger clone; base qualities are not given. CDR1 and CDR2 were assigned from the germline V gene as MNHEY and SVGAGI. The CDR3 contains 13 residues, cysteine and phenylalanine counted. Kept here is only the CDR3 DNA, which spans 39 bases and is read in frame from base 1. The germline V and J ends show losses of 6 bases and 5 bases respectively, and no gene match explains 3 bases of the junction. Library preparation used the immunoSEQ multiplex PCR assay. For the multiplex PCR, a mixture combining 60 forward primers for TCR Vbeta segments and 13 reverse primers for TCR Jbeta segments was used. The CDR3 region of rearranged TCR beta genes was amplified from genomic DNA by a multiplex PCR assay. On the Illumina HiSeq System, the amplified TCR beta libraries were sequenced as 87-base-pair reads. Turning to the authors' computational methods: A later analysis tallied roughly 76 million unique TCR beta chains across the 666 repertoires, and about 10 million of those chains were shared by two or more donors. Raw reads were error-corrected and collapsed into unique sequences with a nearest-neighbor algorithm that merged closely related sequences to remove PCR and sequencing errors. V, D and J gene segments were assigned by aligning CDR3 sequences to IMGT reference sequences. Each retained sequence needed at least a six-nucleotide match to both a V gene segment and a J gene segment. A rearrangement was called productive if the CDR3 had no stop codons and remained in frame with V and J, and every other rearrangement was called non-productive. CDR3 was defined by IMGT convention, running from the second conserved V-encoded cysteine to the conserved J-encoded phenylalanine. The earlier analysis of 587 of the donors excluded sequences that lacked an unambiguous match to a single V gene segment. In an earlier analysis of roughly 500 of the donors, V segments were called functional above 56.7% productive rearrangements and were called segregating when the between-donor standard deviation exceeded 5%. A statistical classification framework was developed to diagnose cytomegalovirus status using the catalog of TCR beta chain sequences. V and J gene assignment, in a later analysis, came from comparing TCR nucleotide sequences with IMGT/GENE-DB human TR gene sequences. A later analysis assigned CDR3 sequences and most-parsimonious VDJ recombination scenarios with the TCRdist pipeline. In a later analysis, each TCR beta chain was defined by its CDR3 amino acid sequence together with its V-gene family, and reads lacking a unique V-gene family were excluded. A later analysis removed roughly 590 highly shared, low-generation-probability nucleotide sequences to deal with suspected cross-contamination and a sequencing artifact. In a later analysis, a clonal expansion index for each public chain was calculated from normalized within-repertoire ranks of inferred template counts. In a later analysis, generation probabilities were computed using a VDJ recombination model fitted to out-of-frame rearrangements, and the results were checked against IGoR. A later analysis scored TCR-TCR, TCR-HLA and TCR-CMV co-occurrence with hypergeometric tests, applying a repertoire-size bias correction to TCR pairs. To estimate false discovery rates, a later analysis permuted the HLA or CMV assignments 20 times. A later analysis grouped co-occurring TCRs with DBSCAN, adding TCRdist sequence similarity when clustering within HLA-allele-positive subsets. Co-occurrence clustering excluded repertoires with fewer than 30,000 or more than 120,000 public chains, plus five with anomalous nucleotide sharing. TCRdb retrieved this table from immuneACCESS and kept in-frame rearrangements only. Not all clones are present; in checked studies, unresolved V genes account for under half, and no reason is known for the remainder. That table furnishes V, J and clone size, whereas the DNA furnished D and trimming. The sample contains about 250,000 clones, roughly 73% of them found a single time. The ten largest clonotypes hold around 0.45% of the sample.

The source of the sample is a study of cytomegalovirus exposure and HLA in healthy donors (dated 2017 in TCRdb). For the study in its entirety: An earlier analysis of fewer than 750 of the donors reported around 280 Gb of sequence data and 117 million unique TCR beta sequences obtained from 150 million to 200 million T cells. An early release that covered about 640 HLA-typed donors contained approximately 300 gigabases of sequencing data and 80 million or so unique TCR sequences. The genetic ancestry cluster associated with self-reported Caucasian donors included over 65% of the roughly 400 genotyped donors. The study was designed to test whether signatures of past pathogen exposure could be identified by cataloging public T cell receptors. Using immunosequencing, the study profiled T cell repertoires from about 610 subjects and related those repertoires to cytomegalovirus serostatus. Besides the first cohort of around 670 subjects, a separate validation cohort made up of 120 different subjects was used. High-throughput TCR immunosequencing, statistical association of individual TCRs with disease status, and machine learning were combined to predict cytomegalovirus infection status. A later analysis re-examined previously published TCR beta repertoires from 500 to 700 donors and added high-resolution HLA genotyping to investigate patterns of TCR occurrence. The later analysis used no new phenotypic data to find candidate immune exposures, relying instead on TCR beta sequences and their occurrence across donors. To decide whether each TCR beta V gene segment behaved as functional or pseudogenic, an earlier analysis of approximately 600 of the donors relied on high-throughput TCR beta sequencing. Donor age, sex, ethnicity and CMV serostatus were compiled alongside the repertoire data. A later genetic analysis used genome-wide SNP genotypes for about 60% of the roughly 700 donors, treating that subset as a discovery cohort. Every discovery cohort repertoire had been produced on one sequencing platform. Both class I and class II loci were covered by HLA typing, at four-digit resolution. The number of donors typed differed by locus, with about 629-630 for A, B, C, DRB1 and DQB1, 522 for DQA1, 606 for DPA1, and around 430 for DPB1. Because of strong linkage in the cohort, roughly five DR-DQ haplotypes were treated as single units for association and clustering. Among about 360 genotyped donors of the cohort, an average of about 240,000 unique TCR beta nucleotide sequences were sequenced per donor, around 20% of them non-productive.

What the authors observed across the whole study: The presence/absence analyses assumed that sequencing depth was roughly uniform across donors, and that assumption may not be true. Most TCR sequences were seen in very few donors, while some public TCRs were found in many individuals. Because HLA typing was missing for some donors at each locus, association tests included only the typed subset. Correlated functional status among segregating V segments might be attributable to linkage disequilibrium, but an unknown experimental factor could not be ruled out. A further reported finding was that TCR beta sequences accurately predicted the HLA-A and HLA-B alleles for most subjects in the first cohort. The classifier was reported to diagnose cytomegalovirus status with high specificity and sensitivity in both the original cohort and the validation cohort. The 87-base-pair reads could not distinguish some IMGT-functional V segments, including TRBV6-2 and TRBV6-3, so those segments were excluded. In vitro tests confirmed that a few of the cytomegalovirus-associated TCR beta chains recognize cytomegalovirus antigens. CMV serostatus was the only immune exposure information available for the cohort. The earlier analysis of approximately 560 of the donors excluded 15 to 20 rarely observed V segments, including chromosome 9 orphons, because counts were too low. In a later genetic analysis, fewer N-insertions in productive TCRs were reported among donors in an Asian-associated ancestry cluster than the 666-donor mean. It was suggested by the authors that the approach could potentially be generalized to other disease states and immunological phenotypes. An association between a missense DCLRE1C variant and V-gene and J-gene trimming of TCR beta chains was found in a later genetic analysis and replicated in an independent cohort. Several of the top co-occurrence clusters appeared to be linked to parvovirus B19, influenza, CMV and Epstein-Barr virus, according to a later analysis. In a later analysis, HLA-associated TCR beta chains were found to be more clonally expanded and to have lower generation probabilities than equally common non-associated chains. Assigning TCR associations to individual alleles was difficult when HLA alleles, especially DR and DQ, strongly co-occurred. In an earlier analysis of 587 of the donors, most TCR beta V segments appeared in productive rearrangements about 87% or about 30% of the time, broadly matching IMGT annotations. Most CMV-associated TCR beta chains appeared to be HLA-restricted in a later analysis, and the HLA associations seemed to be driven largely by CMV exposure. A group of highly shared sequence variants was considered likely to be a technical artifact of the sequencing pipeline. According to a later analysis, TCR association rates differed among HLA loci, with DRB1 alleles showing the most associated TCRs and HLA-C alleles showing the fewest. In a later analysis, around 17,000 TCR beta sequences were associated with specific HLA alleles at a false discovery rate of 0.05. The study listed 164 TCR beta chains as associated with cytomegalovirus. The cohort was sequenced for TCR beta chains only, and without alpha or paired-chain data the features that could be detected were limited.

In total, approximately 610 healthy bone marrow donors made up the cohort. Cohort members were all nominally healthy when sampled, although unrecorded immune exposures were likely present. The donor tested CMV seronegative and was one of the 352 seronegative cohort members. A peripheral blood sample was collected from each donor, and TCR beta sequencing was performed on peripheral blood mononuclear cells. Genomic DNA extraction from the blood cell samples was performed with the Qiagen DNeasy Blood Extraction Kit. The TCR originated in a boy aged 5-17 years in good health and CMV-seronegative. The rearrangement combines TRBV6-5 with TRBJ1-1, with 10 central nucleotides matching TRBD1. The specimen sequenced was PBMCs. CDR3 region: CASRWTGGTEAFF. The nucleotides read TGTGCCAGCAGATGGACAGGGGGGACTGAAGCTTTCTTT.